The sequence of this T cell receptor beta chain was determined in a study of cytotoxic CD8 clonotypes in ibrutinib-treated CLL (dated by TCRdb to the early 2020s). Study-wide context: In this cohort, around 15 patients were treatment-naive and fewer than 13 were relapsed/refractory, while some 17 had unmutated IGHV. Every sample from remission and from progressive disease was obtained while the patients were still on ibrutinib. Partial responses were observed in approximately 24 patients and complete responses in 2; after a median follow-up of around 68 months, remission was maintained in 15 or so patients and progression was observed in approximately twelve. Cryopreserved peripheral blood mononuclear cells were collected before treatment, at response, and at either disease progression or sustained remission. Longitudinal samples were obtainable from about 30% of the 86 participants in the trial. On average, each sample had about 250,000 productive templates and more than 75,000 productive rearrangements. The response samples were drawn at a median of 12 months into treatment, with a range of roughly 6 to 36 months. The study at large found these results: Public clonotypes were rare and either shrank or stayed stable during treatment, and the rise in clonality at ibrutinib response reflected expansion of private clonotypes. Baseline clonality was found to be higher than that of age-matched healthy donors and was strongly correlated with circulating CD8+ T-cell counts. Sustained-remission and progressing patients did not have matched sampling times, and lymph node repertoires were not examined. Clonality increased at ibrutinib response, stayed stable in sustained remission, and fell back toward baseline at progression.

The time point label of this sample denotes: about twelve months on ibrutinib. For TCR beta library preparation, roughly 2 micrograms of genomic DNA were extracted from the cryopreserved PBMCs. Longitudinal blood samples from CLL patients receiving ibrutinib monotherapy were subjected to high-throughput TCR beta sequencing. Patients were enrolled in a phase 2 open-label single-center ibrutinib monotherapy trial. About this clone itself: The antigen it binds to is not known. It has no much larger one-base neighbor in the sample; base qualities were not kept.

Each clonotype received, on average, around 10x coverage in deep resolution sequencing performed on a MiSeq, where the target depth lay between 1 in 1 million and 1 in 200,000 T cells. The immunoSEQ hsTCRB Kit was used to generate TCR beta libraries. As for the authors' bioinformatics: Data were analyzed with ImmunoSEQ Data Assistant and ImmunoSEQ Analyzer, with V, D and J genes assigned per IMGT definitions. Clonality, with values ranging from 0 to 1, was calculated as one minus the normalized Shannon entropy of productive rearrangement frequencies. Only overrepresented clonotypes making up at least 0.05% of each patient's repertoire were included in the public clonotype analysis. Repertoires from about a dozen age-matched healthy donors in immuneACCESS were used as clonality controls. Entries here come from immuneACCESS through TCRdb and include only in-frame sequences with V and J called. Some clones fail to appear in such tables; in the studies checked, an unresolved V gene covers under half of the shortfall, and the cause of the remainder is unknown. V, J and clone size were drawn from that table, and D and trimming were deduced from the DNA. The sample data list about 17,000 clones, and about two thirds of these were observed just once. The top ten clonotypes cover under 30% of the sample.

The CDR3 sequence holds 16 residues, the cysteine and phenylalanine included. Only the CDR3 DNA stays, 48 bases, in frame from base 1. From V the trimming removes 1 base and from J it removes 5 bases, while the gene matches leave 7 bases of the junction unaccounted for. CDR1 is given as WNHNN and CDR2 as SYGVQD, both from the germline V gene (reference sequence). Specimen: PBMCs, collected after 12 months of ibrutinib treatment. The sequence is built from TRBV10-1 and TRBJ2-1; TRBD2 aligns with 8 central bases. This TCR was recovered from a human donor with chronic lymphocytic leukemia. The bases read TGCGCCAGCAGTGAGTTAGGACTAGCTTCCGACAATGAGCAGTTCTTC. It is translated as CASSELGLASDNEQFF.